A selection of T cell receptor beta chains follows, all from one sample in a study of shared clonotypes between healthy human individuals. The repertoire was sequenced with immunoSEQ multiplex PCR; TCRdb's copy has only in-frame clones and lacks some. The data show about 490,000 clones, with around 80% seen just once and 10% to 15% held by the top ten. The sequenced sample was PBMCs. The receptors were sampled from a woman in her forties in good health. Some clones in this sample may be carry-over from other donors' samples. Both conserved end residues are part of each CDR3.

j_call v_call cdr3_aa
TRBJ2-2 TRBV20-1 CSAGTWGELFF
TRBJ2-2 TRBV10-2 CASSELPTIAGELFF
TRBJ1-1 TRBV30 CAWGAKGRGTEAFF
TRBJ2-1 TRBV11-2 CASSDETAAGNEQFF
TRBJ2-1 TRBV7-2 CASSLEGDWNNEQFF
TRBJ2-1 TRBV5-8 CASSLAKRPPDEQFF
TRBJ2-3 TRBV5-1 CASSLEGGSGTDTQYF
TRBJ2-5 TRBV27 CASSLSSGRQETQYF
- TRBV6-5 CASKRQGLYEQYF
TRBJ2-3 TRBV6-5 CASSYSPGQGADTQYF
TRBJ1-4 TRBV19 CASSIIRDRGREKLFF
TRBJ2-7 TRBV28 CASSSPGLAAYEQYF
TRBJ2-7 TRBV11-3 CASSLGAEYEQYF
TRBJ2-2 TRBV28 CASSSQSTGTGELFF
TRBJ2-5 TRBV28 CASSGQGGETQYF
TRBJ2-5 TRBV7-9 CASSYRTGERETQYF
TRBJ1-4 TRBV2 CASSGRTGGPRTNEKLFF
TRBJ1-1 TRBV7-8 CASSLAGTGREAFF
TRBJ1-2 TRBV28 CASSPPRLDGYTF
TRBJ1-3 TRBV7-9 CASSFGETGSGNTIYF
TRBJ2-2 TRBV5-1 CASSLTTSVNTGELFF
TRBJ2-2 TRBV19 CATGDRANTGELFF
TRBJ1-2 TRBV9 CASSVGQNGYTF
TRBJ2-1 TRBV11-3 CASSLSRVNEQFF
TRBJ1-2 TRBV6-1 CASSSGYGYTF
TRBJ2-7 TRBV7-2 CASSLYWRASRDYEQYF
TRBJ1-5 TRBV28 CASSFSSNQPQHF
TRBJ2-5 TRBV5-1 CASSLSGTGGWETQYF
TRBJ2-7 TRBV7-9 CASSPRPDTYEQYF
TRBJ1-1 TRBV5-1 CASSLASMNTEAFF
TRBJ2-3 TRBV28 CASSSPGTGGTDTQYF
TRBJ2-1 TRBV6-5 CASSYSRGGTLGEQFF
TRBJ1-1 TRBV4-2 CASSQGGGGGTEAFF
TRBJ2-1 TRBV5-4 CASSLAGSRGKQFF
TRBJ1-5 TRBV7-2 CASSLGGPRSHQPQHF
TRBJ2-1 TRBV11-2 CASSLIGLVAYNEQFF
TRBJ2-4 TRBV30 CAWSQTGTGWNIQYF
TRBJ1-5 TRBV18 CASSPGGDQPQHF
TRBJ2-7 TRBV27 CASSSDRGGYEQYF
TRBJ2-7 TRBV4-2 CASSQGAGGYEQYF
TRBJ1-5 TRBV10-2 CASRTDRGSNQPQHF
TRBJ1-3 TRBV2 CASSGTGSGNTIYF
TRBJ2-2 TRBV2 CASSGTSGSGGELFF
TRBJ2-5 TRBV2 CASRPGTSLQETQYF
- TRBV4-3 CASSQDVAGNQAYEQYF
TRBJ2-3 TRBV7-9 CASSLALGTPTDTQYF
TRBJ2-2 TRBV6-1 CASSAGVRTGELFF
TRBJ1-1 TRBV5-4 CASSPGGTNTEAFF